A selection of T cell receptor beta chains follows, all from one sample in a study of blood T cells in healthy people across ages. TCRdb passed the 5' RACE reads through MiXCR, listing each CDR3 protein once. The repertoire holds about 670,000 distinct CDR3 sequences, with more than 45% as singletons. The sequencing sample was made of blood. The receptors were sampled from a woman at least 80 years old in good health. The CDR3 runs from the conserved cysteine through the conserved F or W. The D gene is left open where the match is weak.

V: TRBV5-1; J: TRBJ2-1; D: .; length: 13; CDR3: CASSFAPEREQFF
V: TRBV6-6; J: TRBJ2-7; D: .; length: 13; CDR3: CASSYSPEYEQYF
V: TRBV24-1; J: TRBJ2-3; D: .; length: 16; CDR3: CATSPGPPLGADTQYF
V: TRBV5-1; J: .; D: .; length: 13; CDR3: CASSLDRSGTQYF
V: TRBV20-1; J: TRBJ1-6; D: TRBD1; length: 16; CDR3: CSASAYGDSQNSPLHF
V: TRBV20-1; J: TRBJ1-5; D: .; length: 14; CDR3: CSALQGTGNQPQHF
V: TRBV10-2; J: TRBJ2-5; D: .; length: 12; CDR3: CASSESPETQYF
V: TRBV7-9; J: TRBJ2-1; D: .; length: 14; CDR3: CASSQLGRDNEQFF
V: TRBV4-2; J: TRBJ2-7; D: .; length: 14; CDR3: CASSQEGLENEQYF
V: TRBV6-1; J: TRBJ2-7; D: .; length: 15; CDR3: CASSEAGTQLYEQYF
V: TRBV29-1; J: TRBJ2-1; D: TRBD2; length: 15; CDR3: CSLGRDTSGYNEQFF